Detailed here is one TCR beta chain. What it binds is unknown. Unique molecular identifiers had been added to the TCR beta cDNA libraries. TCRdb passed the PCR reads through MiXCR, listing each CDR3 protein once. Of 700,000 to 900,000 distinct CDR3 sequences detected, around 46% appear once; the ten largest clones hold 4.9%. Germline loops: CDR1 DFQATT, CDR2 SNEGSKA (reference sequence). This CDR3 has 13 amino acids. Trimming shortened V by 0 bases and J by 6 bases, and 9 bases separated the two germline ends. The record originates from a study of post-analysis software for immune sequencing data. General observations from the study: TRBV5-6, TRBV5-1 and TRBV20-1 belonged to a set of roughly 5 TRBV segments that were more frequent in patients than controls.

Sequencing was carried out using blood. V is TRBV20-1 and J is TRBJ2-1; TRBD2 might be the D (6 bases). The source is a girl aged 5 to 17 with multiple sclerosis. The CDR3: CSARDGRLNEQFF. The CDR3 DNA reads as TGCAGTGCTAGAGATGGGAGGCTCAATGAGCAGTTCTTC.